These 3 T cell receptor beta chains were all obtained from the same sample, sequenced in a study of breast tumors, draining lymph nodes, adjacent tissues. The lymph nodes were axillary draining lymph nodes from breast cancer patients. Via MiXCR, TCRdb re-called the multiplex PCR reads, giving one row per CDR3 protein. Counted here are approximately 250,000 distinct CDR3 sequences, less than 35% occurring once; the ten biggest clones make up 3.6%. The material sequenced was axillary lymph node tissue. These receptors came from a female donor with breast cancer. Some clones in this sample may be carry-over from other donors' samples.

The CDR3 region has the DNA TGTGCCAGCAGTGAAAGGACGGGGGGCGAAAAACTGTTTTTT. This translates into CASSERTGGEKLFF. The chain employs TRBV2 and TRBJ1-4, with D possibly TRBD1 on 6 matching bases. The germline V and J ends were trimmed by 2 bases and 8 bases, with 12 bases remaining between them. The CDR3 is 14 amino acids. The V gene's germline CDR1 is SNHLY and CDR2 FYNNEI.

Details on this clonotype: This CDR3 fails to terminate in the conserved phenylalanine or tryptophan, so it likely reflects a read error. No DNA is shown, since the ends of the CDR3 on it are uncertain; the CDR3 is the one TCRdb lists. The chain joins TRBV19 to TRBJ1-5. Both ends counted, the CDR3 spans 13 residues. Germline CDR1 and CDR2: LNHDA and SQIVND (reference sequence). CDR3 loop: CASNFLGNQPQHL.

Concerning this clonotype itself: A read error is possible here, since a much larger clone lies one base away. The chain joins TRBV7-6 to TRBJ2-1; 10 bases align to TRBD2. This CDR3 contains 15 residues. The germline CDR1 and CDR2 sequences are SGHVS and FNYEAQ. The CDR3 region is CASSLTSGVNNEQLF. The CDR3 nucleotides are TGTGCCAGCAGCTTAACTAGCGGGGTGAACAATGAGCAGCTCTTC. The variable domain in full, with the rest retrieved from reference TRBV7-6 and TRBJ2-1, is GAGVSQSPRYKVTKRGQDVALRCDPISGHVSLYWYRQALGQGPEFLTYFNYEAQQDKSGLPNDRFSAERPEGSISTLTIQRTEQRDSAMYRCASSLTSGVNNEQLFGPGTRLTVL.